This T cell receptor (beta chain) originates from a study of blood T cell repertoires in COVID-19. Across the study: The samples span acute and convalescent COVID-19 from the United States, Italy and Spain. The analysed material was cDNA or gDNA that came from T cells, B-cell-depleted T cells, or PBMCs.

V was trimmed by 10 bases and J by 2 bases, leaving 21 bases between them. The CDR3 length is 16 residues. Germline V CDR1 and CDR2: ENHRY, SYGVKD. Produced via immunoSEQ multiplex PCR; TCRdb's table is partial and in-frame only. The sample lists about 88,000 clones, about 71% occurring once. This clonotype originated in a woman aged 55-69 years in a cohort sampled during active or convalescent COVID-19. This chain uses TRBV10-3 with TRBJ1-5, with D maybe TRBD1 (6 bases). The sample was peripheral blood. The CDR3 sequence: CATQGIGQLGNQPQHF. In DNA, the CDR3 is TGTGCCACCCAGGGAATAGGACAGCTAGGCAATCAGCCCCAGCATTTT.